This is a list of T cell receptor beta chains from one sample in a study of CD8+CD57+ T cells in acquired aplastic anemia. MiXCR, run by TCRdb on the reads, gives a single entry per CDR3 protein. In the table there are approximately 70,000 distinct CDR3 sequences, around 55% of which are singletons. The material sequenced was sorted CD4+, CD8+, or CD8+CD57+ T cells (not recorded which) from PBMCs. The receptors derive from a human donor in good health, serving as a control. Each CDR3 is given with its conserved first and last residue. The D gene is left open where the match is weak. The size field is filled for only some rows; it gives once, few, many or a size class.

cdr3_aa: CSVRTTGTYEQYF
cdr3_nt: TGCAGCGTTAGGACAACAGGGACCTACGAGCAGTACTTC
clone_size: medium-sized
d_call: .
v_call: TRBV29-1
j_call: TRBJ2-7

cdr3_aa: CASSLTSTDYEQYF
cdr3_nt: TGTGCCAGCAGCTTGACTAGTACGGACTACGAGCAGTACTTC
clone_size: .
d_call: .
v_call: TRBV7-6
j_call: TRBJ2-7

cdr3_aa: CASSLADRVGETQYF
cdr3_nt: TGTGCCAGCAGCTTAGCGGACAGGGTGGGGGAGACCCAGTACTTC
clone_size: many
d_call: TRBD1
v_call: TRBV7-2
j_call: TRBJ2-5

cdr3_aa: CASSLDGRLADTQYF
cdr3_nt: TGCGCCAGCAGCTTGGACGGGAGACTAGCAGATACGCAGTATTTT
clone_size: many
d_call: .
v_call: TRBV5-1
j_call: TRBJ2-3

cdr3_aa: CATSRGTRDRGTGELFF
cdr3_nt: TGTGCCACCAGCAGAGGAACCCGGGACAGGGGGACCGGGGAGCTGTTTTTT
clone_size: .
d_call: TRBD1
v_call: TRBV15
j_call: TRBJ2-2

cdr3_aa: CASSKVTEAFF
cdr3_nt: TGTGCCAGCAGTAAGGTGACTGAAGCTTTCTTT
clone_size: .
d_call: .
v_call: TRBV2
j_call: TRBJ1-1

cdr3_aa: CSAGGAGANVLTF
cdr3_nt: TGCAGTGCCGGAGGAGCTGGGGCCAACGTCCTGACTTTC
clone_size: .
d_call: .
v_call: TRBV20-1
j_call: TRBJ2-6

cdr3_aa: CASSPGTQYNSPLHF
cdr3_nt: TGTGCCAGCAGCCCTGGAACTCAGTATAATTCACCCCTCCACTTT
clone_size: .
d_call: .
v_call: TRBV5-6
j_call: TRBJ1-6

cdr3_aa: CASSVSNEQFF
cdr3_nt: TGTGCCAGCAGCGTGAGCAATGAGCAGTTCTTC
clone_size: .
d_call: .
v_call: TRBV9
j_call: TRBJ2-1

cdr3_aa: CASSVVGANTGELFF
cdr3_nt: TGTGCCAGCAGCGTAGTGGGCGCGAACACCGGGGAGCTGTTTTTT
clone_size: many
d_call: .
v_call: TRBV9
j_call: TRBJ2-2

cdr3_aa: CASSLRGIDQPQHF
cdr3_nt: TGTGCCAGCAGCTTAAGGGGGATCGATCAGCCCCAGCATTTT
clone_size: .
d_call: .
v_call: TRBV7-6
j_call: TRBJ1-5